The 3 T cell receptor beta chains below all came from one sample that was sequenced in a study of T cells after yellow fever vaccination. TCRdb analysed the 5' RACE reads with MiXCR anew, one entry per CDR3 protein. The sample gives 150,000 or so distinct CDR3 sequences, about 7% of which show up once; approximately 0.64% is in the top ten. This sample comprised CD4+ T cells sorted from PBMCs, obtained 10 days after the yellow fever booster vaccination. Every receptor here comes from a man under 40 who received the YFV17D yellow fever vaccine.

This clonotype was seen repeatedly, ten times or more. The CDR3 coding sequence is TGTGCCAGCAATTCACCGACTGCGGGAGGGATATCCTCCTACGAGCAGTACTTC. This translates into CASNSPTAGGISSYEQYF. The chain uses TRBV6-2 or TRBV6-3 and TRBJ2-7; TRBD2 matches at 9 bases. Trimming took 7 bases from V and 0 from J; bases not matched to a gene: 16. This CDR3 is 18 amino acids long. In germline, CDR1 is MNHEY, CDR2 SVGEGT.

This clonotype was seen at least ten times. The genes are TRBV12-3 or TRBV12-4 and TRBJ2-3, with D perhaps assigned TRBD1 or TRBD2 (5 bases each). CDR3 size: 15 residues. V shed 2 bases and J shed 0 bases, with 9 bases lying between them. The CDR3 sequence: CASSLRDGSTDTQYF. As DNA, the CDR3 is TGTGCCAGCAGTTTAAGGGACGGCAGCACAGATACGCAGTATTTT.

This clonotype was counted many times. The chain's CDR3 is CASSWTGRGEETQYF. The DNA of the CDR3 is TGTGCCAGCAGTTGGACAGGGAGAGGAGAAGAGACCCAGTACTTC. The chain carries TRBV12-3 or TRBV12-4 and TRBJ2-5; 8 bases are a match to TRBD1. The CDR3 runs 15 residues. J gave up 3 bases and V 4 bases, and 7 bases lay outside the gene matches.